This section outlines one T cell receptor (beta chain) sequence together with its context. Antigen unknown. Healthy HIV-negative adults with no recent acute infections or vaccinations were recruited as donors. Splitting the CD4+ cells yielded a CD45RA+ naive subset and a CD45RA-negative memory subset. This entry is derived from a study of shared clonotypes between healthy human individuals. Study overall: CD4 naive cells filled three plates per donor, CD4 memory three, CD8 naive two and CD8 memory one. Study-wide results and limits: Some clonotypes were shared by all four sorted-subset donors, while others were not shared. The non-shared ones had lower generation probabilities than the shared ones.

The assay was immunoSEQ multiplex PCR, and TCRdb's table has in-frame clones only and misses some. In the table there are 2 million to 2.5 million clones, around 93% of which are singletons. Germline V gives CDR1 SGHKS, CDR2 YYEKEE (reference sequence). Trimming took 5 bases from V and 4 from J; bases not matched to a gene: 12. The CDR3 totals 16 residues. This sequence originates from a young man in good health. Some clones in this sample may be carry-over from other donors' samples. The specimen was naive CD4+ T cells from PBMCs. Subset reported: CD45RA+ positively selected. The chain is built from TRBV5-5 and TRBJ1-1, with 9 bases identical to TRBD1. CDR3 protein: CASRSGTGKWSTEAFF. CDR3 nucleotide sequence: TGTGCCAGCAGGTCAGGGACAGGGAAGTGGAGCACTGAAGCTTTCTTT.